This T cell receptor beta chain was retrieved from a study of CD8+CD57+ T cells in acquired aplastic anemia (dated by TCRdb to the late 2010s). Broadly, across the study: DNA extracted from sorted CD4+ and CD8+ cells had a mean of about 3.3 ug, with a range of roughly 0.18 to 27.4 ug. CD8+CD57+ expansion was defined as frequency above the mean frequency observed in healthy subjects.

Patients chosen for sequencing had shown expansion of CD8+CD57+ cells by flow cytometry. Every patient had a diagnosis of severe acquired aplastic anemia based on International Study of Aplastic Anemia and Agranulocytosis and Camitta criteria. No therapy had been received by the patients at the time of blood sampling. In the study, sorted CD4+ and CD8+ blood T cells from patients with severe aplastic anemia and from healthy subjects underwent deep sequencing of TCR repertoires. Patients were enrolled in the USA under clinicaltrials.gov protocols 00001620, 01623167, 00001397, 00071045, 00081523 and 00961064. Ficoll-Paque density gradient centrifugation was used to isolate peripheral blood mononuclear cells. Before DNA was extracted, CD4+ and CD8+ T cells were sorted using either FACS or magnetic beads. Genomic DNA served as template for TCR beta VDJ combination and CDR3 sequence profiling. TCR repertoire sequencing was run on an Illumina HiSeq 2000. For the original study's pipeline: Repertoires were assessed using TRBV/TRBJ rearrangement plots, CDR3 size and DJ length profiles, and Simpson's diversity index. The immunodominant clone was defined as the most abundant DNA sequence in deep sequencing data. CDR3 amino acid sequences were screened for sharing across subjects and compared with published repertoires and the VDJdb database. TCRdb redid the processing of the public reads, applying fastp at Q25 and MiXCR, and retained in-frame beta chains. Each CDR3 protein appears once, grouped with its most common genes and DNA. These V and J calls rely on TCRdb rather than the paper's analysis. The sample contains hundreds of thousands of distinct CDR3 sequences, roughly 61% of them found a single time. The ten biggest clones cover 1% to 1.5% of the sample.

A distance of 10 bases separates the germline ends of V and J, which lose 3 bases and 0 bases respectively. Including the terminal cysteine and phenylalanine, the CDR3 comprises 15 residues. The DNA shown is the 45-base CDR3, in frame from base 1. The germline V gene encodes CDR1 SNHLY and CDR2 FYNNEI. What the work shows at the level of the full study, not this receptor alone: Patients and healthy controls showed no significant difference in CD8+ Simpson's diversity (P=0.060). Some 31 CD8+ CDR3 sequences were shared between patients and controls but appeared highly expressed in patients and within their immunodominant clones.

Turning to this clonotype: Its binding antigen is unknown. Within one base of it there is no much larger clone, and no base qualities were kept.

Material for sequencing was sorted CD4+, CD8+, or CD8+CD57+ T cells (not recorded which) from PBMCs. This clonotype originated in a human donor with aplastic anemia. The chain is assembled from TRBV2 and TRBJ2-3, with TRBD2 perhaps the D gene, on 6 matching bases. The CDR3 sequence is CASSDSGLSTDTQYF. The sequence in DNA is TGTGCCAGCAGTGATAGCGGACTTAGCACAGATACGCAGTATTTT.